This TCR beta chain was sequenced in a study of CD8+ T cells in alopecia areata. The wider study: Treated individuals took tofacitinib by mouth, 5 to 10 mg twice daily. Study outcomes and limitations: Shared TCR sequences were less clear between patients than in mice, possibly partly from HLA diversity.

Extracted from the samples, RNA was reverse transcribed into cDNA to serve as the sequencing template. The assay was immunoSEQ multiplex PCR, and TCRdb's table has in-frame clones only and misses some. The table has about 4,000 clones, 65% to 75% seen once; the top ten hold 7% to 10%. The CDR3 extends over 15 amino acids. The V gene's germline CDR1 is LNHDA and CDR2 SQIVND (reference sequence). V lost 4 bases, J lost 0 bases, and 3 bases stayed unmatched. Comment on this clone: As yet, its antigen is unknown.

The treatment: oral pan-JAK inhibitor, 5-10 mg twice daily. Sampling of alopecia areata patients yielded lesional scalp punch biopsies as well as peripheral blood. The source material was skin, sampled at week 24, from a patient treated with tofacitinib. The sequence was collected from a human donor with alopecia areata. The J gene is TRBJ2-1, the V gene TRBV19; 7 bases line up with TRBD2. Here the CDR3 DNA reads TGTGCCAGTAGTAGGGACTACTCCTCCTACAATGAGCAGTTCTTC. It codes for CASSRDYSSYNEQFF. Supplemented by reference TRBV19 and TRBJ2-1, the full variable domain reads DGGITQSPKYLFRKEGQNVTLSCEQNLNHDAMYWYRQDPGQGLRLIYYSQIVNDFQKGDIAEGYSVSREKKESFPLTVTSAQKNPTAFYLCASSRDYSSYNEQFFGPGTRLTVL.